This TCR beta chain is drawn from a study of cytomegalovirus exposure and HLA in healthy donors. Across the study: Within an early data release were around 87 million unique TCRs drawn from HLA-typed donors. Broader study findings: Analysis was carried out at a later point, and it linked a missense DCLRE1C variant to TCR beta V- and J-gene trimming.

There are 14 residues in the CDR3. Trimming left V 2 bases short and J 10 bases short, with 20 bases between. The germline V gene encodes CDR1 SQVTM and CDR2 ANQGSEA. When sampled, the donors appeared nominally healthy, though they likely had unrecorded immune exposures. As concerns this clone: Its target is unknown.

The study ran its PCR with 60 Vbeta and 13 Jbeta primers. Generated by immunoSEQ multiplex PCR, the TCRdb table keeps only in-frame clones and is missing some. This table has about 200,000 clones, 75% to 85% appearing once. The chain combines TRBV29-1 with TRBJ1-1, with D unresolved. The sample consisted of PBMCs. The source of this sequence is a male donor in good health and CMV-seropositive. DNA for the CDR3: TGCAGCGTTGAACACTCGGCTGAGGGATTTGTAGCTTTCTTT. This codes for CSVEHSAEGFVAFF. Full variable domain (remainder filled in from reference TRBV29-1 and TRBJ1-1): SAVISQKPSRDICQRGTSLTIQCQVDSQVTMMFWYRQQPGQSLTLIATANQGSEATYESGFVIDKFPISRPNLTFSTLTVSNMSPEDSSIYLCSVEHSAEGFVAFFGQGTRLTVV.